The 6 T cell receptor beta chains reported below all come from one sample, sequenced in a study of T-cell reconstitution after alpha-beta-depleted transplantation in children. During its preparation, the TCRbeta library received unique molecular identifiers. MiXCR was run by TCRdb on the PCR reads, yielding one entry per CDR3 protein. This sample has 120,000 to 150,000 distinct CDR3 sequences, with about 9% found just once. Material: PBMCs, mostly from graft donor cells, obtained 180 days after TCRalphabeta/CD19-depleted stem cell transplant. These receptors were obtained from a female patient aged 2 to 10 who had a stem cell transplant for congenital amegakaryocytic thrombocytopenia, so the T cells may come from the graft donor.

The sample holds a few counts of this clonotype. V and J are TRBV20-1 and TRBJ1-6; D is unresolved. The CDR3 sequence is 12 residues long. Trimming removed 2 bases from V and 10 bases from J, with 9 bases in between. Germline CDR1 reads DFQATT; CDR2 reads SNEGSKA (reference sequence). CDR3 loop: CSARPLRSPLHF. CDR3 nucleotides: TGCAGTGCTAGACCCCTACGGTCACCCCTCCACTTT.

Ten or more counts support this clonotype. This chain uses TRBV7-2 with TRBJ2-2; TRBD2 matches at 7 bases. The germline V gene encodes CDR1 SGHTA and CDR2 FQGNSA. Trimming cost V 5 bases and J 5 bases; bases outside gene matches: 11. The CDR3 spans 16 residues. Written as DNA, the CDR3 is TGTGCCAGCAGCCCGGCGGTGGGGGGGAATACCGGGGAGCTGTTTTTT. Translating gives CASSPAVGGNTGELFF.

There are many counts of this clonotype. The chain carries TRBV9 and TRBJ2-7, with D possibly being TRBD2 (6 bases). The CDR3 length is 15 residues. The V end lost 0 bases, the J end lost 4 bases, and 14 bases lay between the germline ends. From germline, CDR1 is SGDLS and CDR2 YYNGEE. In DNA form, the CDR3 reads TGTGCCAGCAGCGTAGGGGGTAGCGGATCTTACGAGCAGTACTTC. Translated: CASSVGGSGSYEQYF. Filled out from reference TRBV9 and TRBJ2-7, the complete variable domain reads DSGVTQTPKHLITATGQRVTLRCSPRSGDLSVYWYQQSLDQGLQFLIQYYNGEERAKGNILERFSAQQFPDLHSELNLSSLELGDSALYFCASSVGGSGSYEQYFGPGTRLTVT.

This clonotype has a count of ten or more. The gene calls are TRBV7-6 and TRBJ2-3, with D hard to call. V dropped 5 bases and J dropped 4 bases, with 10 bases sitting between them. Germline assignment: CDR1 SGHVS and CDR2 FNYEAQ. There are 13 residues in the CDR3. CDR3 DNA sequence: TGTGCCAGCAGCACCACCCGGGCAGATACGCAGTATTTT. Its translation: CASSTTRADTQYF.

The V and J genes are TRBV12-3 or TRBV12-4 and TRBJ2-3; D gene unclear. CDR3 length: 13 residues. Trimming took 5 bases from V and 3 from J, leaving 9 bases between them. The DNA for the CDR3 is TGTGCCAGCAGTCTCCTAAGGACAGATACGCAGTATTTT. Its protein product is CASSLLRTDTQYF.

This clonotype was seen many times. The J gene is TRBJ2-4, the V gene TRBV7-2, with 12 positions matching TRBD2. Germline V CDR1 and CDR2: SGHTA, FQGNSA. This CDR3 spans 16 amino acids. The V and J ends lost 6 bases and 2 bases, in that order; junction bases with no gene match: 5. Here the CDR3 DNA reads TGTGCCAGCAGTTCGACTAGCGGGAGTCCCAAAAACATTCAGTACTTC. Translation gives CASSSTSGSPKNIQYF. Full variable domain (remainder filled in from reference TRBV7-2 and TRBJ2-4): GAGVSQSPSNKVTEKGKDVELRCDPISGHTALYWYRQSLGQGLEFLIYFQGNSAPDKSGLPSDRFSAERTGGSVSTLTIQRTQQEDSAVYLCASSSTSGSPKNIQYFGAGTRLSVL.